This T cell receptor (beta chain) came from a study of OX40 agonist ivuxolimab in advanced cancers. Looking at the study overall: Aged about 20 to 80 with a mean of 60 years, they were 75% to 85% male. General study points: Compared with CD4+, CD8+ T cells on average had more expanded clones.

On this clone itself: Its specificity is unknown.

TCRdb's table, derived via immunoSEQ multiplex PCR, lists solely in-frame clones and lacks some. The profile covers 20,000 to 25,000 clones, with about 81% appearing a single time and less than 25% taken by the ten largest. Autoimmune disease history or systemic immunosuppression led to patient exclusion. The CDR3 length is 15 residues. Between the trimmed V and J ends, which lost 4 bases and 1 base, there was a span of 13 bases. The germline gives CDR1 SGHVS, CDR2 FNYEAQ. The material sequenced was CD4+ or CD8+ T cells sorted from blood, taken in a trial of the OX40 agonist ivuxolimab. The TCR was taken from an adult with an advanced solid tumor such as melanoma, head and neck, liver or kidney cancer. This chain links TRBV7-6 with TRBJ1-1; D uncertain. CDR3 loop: CASSSWVGPNTEAFF. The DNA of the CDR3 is TGTGCCAGCAGCTCCTGGGTTGGTCCGAACACTGAAGCTTTCTTT.